The 10 T cell receptor beta chains reported below all come from one sample, sequenced in a study of cytomegalovirus exposure and HLA in healthy donors. The primer mix had 60 Vbeta and 13 Jbeta primers. The protocol was immunoSEQ multiplex PCR, while the TCRdb copy is restricted to in-frame clones and leaves out a portion. There are about 300,000 clones in the sample; more than 80% occur only once, and around 3.7% lies in the top ten. The specimen sequenced was PBMCs. These receptors came from a man aged 40-50 years in good health and CMV-seropositive.

This chain joins TRBV20-1 and TRBJ2-7; no reliable D call. This CDR3 has 11 amino acids. Germline V gene lookup returns CDR1 DFQATT and CDR2 SNEGSKA (reference sequence). Trimming removed 6 bases at V and 3 bases at J, with 9 bases between. CDR3 sequence reads: CSASFNYEQYF. The CDR3, as DNA: TGCAGTGCGAGCTTTAACTACGAGCAGTACTTC.

The CDR3 coding sequence is TGTGCCAGCAGCTCCAGGGGGGTATCGGATACGCAGTATTTT. This sequence encodes CASSSRGVSDTQYF. The chain carries TRBV6-5 and TRBJ2-3; D might be TRBD1 (7 bases). V was clipped by 6 bases and J by 6 bases, with 16 bases between them. The CDR3 has 14 amino acids. From germline, CDR1 is MNHEY and CDR2 SVGAGI.

This sequence joins TRBV29-1 and TRBJ2-3; 7 nucleotides agree with TRBD2. CDR1 and CDR2 (germline): SQVTM, ANQGSEA. Losses at the gene ends were 3 bases for V and 1 base for J; bases not matched to a gene: 7. The CDR3 covers 15 residues. CDR3 nucleotide sequence: TGCAGCGTTGATGGCGGGAGTGTCGGCACAGATACGCAGTATTTT. This translates into CSVDGGSVGTDTQYF.

The CDR3 is CASSSGQARYYEQYF. The CDR3 coding sequence is TGTGCCAGCAGCTCAGGACAGGCTCGGTACTACGAGCAGTACTTC. The rearrangement uses TRBV11-2 and TRBJ2-7; 7 bases agree with TRBD1. This CDR3 spans 15 amino acids. The J segment lost 3 bases and the V segment lost 4 bases, leaving 9 bases of the junction unmatched. Germline values: CDR1 SGHAT, CDR2 FQNNGV.

The table lists this clone with a few counts. The gene calls are TRBV18 and TRBJ1-2; weak D call: TRBD1 (6 bases). There are 17 residues in the CDR3. V dropped 0 bases and J dropped 6 bases, with 20 bases sitting between them. From germline, CDR1 is KGHSH and CDR2 LQKENI. CDR3 residues: CASSPPGGAITHHGYTF. DNA for the CDR3: TGTGCCAGCTCACCACCAGGGGGGGCGATTACTCATCATGGCTACACCTTC.

This chain connects TRBV7-3 to TRBJ2-3; 9 nucleotides align to TRBD2. Germline lookup yields CDR1 SGHTA and CDR2 FQGTGA. With 2 bases clipped from V and 4 bases from J, the junction kept 22 bases outside the gene matches. The CDR3 is 21 residues long. In DNA, the CDR3 is TGTGCCAGCAGCTTACGAGCCGGTGGCGGGAGGGCCCCCGGGTGGGCAGATACGCAGTATTTT. This codes for CASSLRAGGGRAPGWADTQYF.

The rearrangement uses TRBV10-3 and TRBJ2-7; D is unresolved. The CDR3 spans 13 residues. Germline CDR1 ENHRY, CDR2 SYGVKD. V lost 6 bases to trimming and J lost 2 bases, with 11 bases between them. CDR3 amino acids: CAIRAEITYEQYF. CDR3 coding DNA: TGTGCCATCAGGGCGGAGATCACCTACGAGCAGTACTTC.

The rearrangement joins TRBV7-9 to TRBJ2-3; the match to TRBD2 covers 7 bases. This CDR3 is built from 17 residues. With 4 bases clipped from V and 2 bases from J, the junction kept 12 bases outside the gene matches. From germline, CDR1 is SEHNR and CDR2 FQNEAQ (reference sequence). In DNA, the CDR3 is TGTGCCAGCAGCTCCGGAGAGGCTAGCGGATACACAGATACGCAGTATTTT. This codes for CASSSGEASGYTDTQYF.

The chain couples TRBV27 to TRBJ2-7; 8 nucleotides match TRBD2. V lost 5 bases to trimming and J lost 2 bases; unmatched junction nucleotides: 11. CDR1 is MNHEY, CDR2 SMNVEV, per germline (reference sequence). The CDR3 runs 16 residues. This CDR3 is CASSPYLSGNPYEQYF. The CDR3 DNA sequence: TGTGCCAGCAGTCCCTACCTTAGCGGGAACCCCTACGAGCAGTACTTC.

V is TRBV5-1 and J is TRBJ1-1; D might be TRBD1 (5 bases). CDR1 and CDR2 from the germline V gene are SGHRS and YFSETQ. The CDR3 loop spans 15 amino acids. V lost 3 bases and J 2 bases, leaving 14 bases between the germline ends. This CDR3 reads CASSWGGRENTEAFF. The DNA for the CDR3 is TGCGCCAGCAGCTGGGGTGGCAGGGAAAACACTGAAGCTTTCTTT.